This TCR beta chain was profiled in a study of cytomegalovirus exposure and HLA in healthy donors. The PCR contained 60 Vbeta and 13 Jbeta primers. Only in-frame clones appear in the TCRdb table, and some are missing; sequencing was by immunoSEQ multiplex PCR. The table has around 150,000 clones, around nine tenths seen once. V was clipped by 4 bases and J by 0 bases, with 11 bases between them. This CDR3 comprises 15 residues. The germline CDR1 and CDR2 sequences are SGDLS and YYNGEE. The chain uses TRBV9 and TRBJ2-1; D might be TRBD2 (6 bases). This TCR was recovered from a woman in her thirties in good health and CMV-seronegative. The specimen was PBMCs. The CDR3 reads CASSHRGTSYNEQFF. The CDR3 DNA reads as TGTGCCAGCAGCCACCGGGGGACCTCCTACAATGAGCAGTTCTTC. Based on the CDR3 plus reference TRBV9 and TRBJ2-1, the full variable domain is DSGVTQTPKHLITATGQRVTLRCSPRSGDLSVYWYQQSLDQGLQFLIQYYNGEERAKGNILERFSAQQFPDLHSELNLSSLELGDSALYFCASSHRGTSYNEQFFGPGTRLTVL.